The sequence of this TCR beta chain was determined in a study of control samples from healthy donors and cancer patients. The V end lost 3 bases, the J end lost 3 bases, and 10 bases lay between the germline ends. Germline CDR1 and CDR2: KGHDR and SFDVKD. CDR3 size: 15 residues. The table came from immunoSEQ multiplex PCR; TCRdb's copy has only in-frame clones and leaves some out. The sample includes 70,000 to 80,000 clones, about 90% of them seen just once. The TCR sequence derives from a woman aged 60-75 years with head and neck cancer. The sample comprised PBMCs. This chain links TRBV24-1 with TRBJ2-2; tentatively, D is TRBD1 (6 bases). Here the CDR3 DNA reads TGTGCCACCAGTGATAACAGGGTGGACACCGGGGAGCTGTTTTTT. It is translated as CATSDNRVDTGELFF.